The 23 T cell receptor beta chains below come from one sample, sequenced in a study of OX40 agonist ivuxolimab in advanced cancers. Using immunoSEQ multiplex PCR, the repertoire was profiled, and TCRdb retains in-frame clones only, with some absent. The sample holds about 70,000 clones, roughly 80% seen once. The input for sequencing was CD4+ or CD8+ T cells sorted from blood, taken in a trial of the OX40 agonist ivuxolimab. These TCRs come from an adult with an advanced solid tumor such as melanoma, head and neck, liver or kidney cancer.

J is TRBJ2-2 and V is TRBV10-1; 9 bases align to TRBD1. Germline-derived CDR1 and CDR2 are WNHNN and SYGVQD (reference sequence). The trim removed 0 bases at V and 0 bases at J, leaving 8 bases unmatched. The CDR3 extends over 19 amino acids. The CDR3 here is CASSESGLQGAANTGELFF. The CDR3 nucleotides are TGCGCCAGCAGTGAGTCGGGGTTACAGGGGGCAGCGAACACCGGGGAGCTGTTTTTT.

The rearrangement links TRBV6-5 to TRBJ1-2; TRBD1 matches 8 bases. The junction had 8 bases not matched to a gene; V was cut back by 4 bases and J by 4 bases. The V gene's germline CDR1 is MNHEY and CDR2 SVGAGI. This CDR3 has 15 amino acids. The DNA for the CDR3 is TGTGCCAGCAGTTCCTCGGACAGGGACCCCTATGGCTACACCTTC. Translation: CASSSSDRDPYGYTF.

In nucleotides, the CDR3 is TGTGCCAGCTCACTTACAGGGAGCAATCAGCCCCAGCATTTT. The encoded protein is CASSLTGSNQPQHF. V usage is TRBV18 and J usage is TRBJ1-5; TRBD1 might be the D (6 bases). The CDR3 consists of 14 residues. Germline V gives CDR1 KGHSH, CDR2 LQKENI. The V end lost 4 bases, the J end lost 1 base, and 8 bases lay between the germline ends. Together with reference TRBV18 and TRBJ1-5, the CDR3 gives the full variable domain: NAGVMQNPRHLVRRRGQEARLRCSPMKGHSHVYWYRQLPEEGLKFMVYLQKENIIDESGMPKERFSAEFPKEGPSILRIQQVVRGDSAAYFCASSLTGSNQPQHFGDGTRLSIL.

The V gene is TRBV6-1, the J gene TRBJ1-6; D not certain. The V and J ends lost 4 bases and 10 bases respectively, with 8 bases between them. The CDR3 has 12 amino acids. Germline lookup yields CDR1 MNHNS and CDR2 SASEGT. CDR3 DNA sequence: TGTGCCAGCAGTGTCCTCGGATCACCCCTCCACTTT. This sequence encodes CASSVLGSPLHF.

In its sample, this clone was seen a few times. The rearrangement links TRBV5-4 to TRBJ1-4; D is perhaps TRBD1 (5 bases). V was shortened by 9 bases and J by 2 bases, with 17 bases between the two germline ends. The CDR3 spans 15 residues. Germline CDR1 reads SGHNT; CDR2 reads YYREEE (reference sequence). The DNA of the CDR3 is TGTGCCACCAATAATGGAGGGACGACTAATGAAAAACTGTTTTTT. Its translation is CATNNGGTTNEKLFF.

The chain is built from TRBV7-9 and TRBJ1-4; 7 bases align to TRBD1. Germline V CDR1 and CDR2: SEHNR, FQNEAQ (reference sequence). V gave up 3 bases and J gave up 3 bases; unmatched junction bases: 1. The CDR3 runs to 14 residues. CDR3 in amino acids: CASSFGTANEKLFF. CDR3 DNA: TGTGCCAGCAGCTTCGGGACAGCTAATGAAAAACTGTTTTTT.

This chain links TRBV5-1 with TRBJ2-1; 14 bases agree with TRBD2. Germline V CDR1 and CDR2: SGHRS, YFSETQ. The CDR3 has 17 residues. V lost 3 bases and J lost 3; bases outside the gene matches: 5. Written as DNA, the CDR3 is TGCGCCAGCAGCTCAGGGACTAGCGGGAGCTACTACAATGAGCAGTTCTTC. This codes for CASSSGTSGSYYNEQFF.

CDR3 sequence: CASSPGTGPQETQYF. The CDR3 DNA reads TGTGCCAGCAGCCCTGGGACAGGACCCCAAGAGACCCAGTACTTC. The rearrangement joins TRBV7-9 to TRBJ2-5, with 8 bases matching TRBD1. CDR3 length: 15 residues. J gave up 1 base and V 5 bases, and 6 bases lay outside the gene matches. CDR1 is SEHNR, CDR2 FQNEAQ, per germline (reference sequence). Using reference TRBV7-9 and TRBJ2-5 for the parts outside the CDR3, the full variable domain is DTGVSQNPRHKITKRGQNVTFRCDPISEHNRLYWYRQTLGQGPEFLTYFQNEAQLEKSRLLSDRFSAERPKGSFSTLEIQRTEQGDSAMYLCASSPGTGPQETQYFGPGTRLLVL.

The chain joins TRBV28 to TRBJ1-5, with D possibly TRBD1 on 5 matching bases. V lost 7 bases and J 12 bases, leaving 16 bases between the germline ends. There are 12 residues in the CDR3. Germline V gene lookup returns CDR1 MDHEN and CDR2 SYDVKM. The DNA for the CDR3 is TGTGCCAGCAAAACCAACCTGGGACTCCAGCATTTT. Its protein product is CASKTNLGLQHF. Based on the CDR3 plus reference TRBV28 and TRBJ1-5, the full variable domain is DVKVTQSSRYLVKRTGEKVFLECVQDMDHENMFWYRQDPGLGLRLIYFSYDVKMKEKGDIPEGYSVSREKKERFSLILESASTNQTSMYLCASKTNLGLQHFGDGTRLSIL.

The DNA for the CDR3 is TGTGCCTACCGGTTAAGGGGGCAGGGTAATGAAAAACTGTTTTTT. It specifies CAYRLRGQGNEKLFF. The chain couples TRBV30 to TRBJ1-4; 7 bases match TRBD1. This CDR3 is built from 15 residues. Germline CDR1 reads GTSNPN; CDR2 reads SVGIG (reference sequence). The V gene end was trimmed by 7 bases and the J gene end by 4 bases; junction bases not matched to a gene: 12.

J is TRBJ2-2 and V is TRBV12-5, with TRBD1 matching 7 bases. CDR1 is LGHNT, CDR2 FRNRAP, per germline. The CDR3 length is 13 residues. The ends lost 8 bases at V and 5 bases at J; junction bases unmatched: 5. CDR3 residues: CASSTGVTGELFF. The CDR3 DNA reads as TGTGCTAGTTCTACAGGGGTTACCGGGGAGCTGTTTTTT. The full variable domain, with the rest looked up from reference TRBV12-5 and TRBJ2-2, is DARVTQTPRHKVTEMGQEVTMRCQPILGHNTVFWYRQTMMQGLELLAYFRNRAPLDDSGMPKDRFSAEMPDATLATLKIQPSEPRDSAVYFCASSTGVTGELFFGEGSRLTVL.

The chain has TRBV4-2 and TRBJ2-5; 10 bases map to TRBD1. This CDR3 has 14 amino acids. Germline V gene sequence: CDR1 LGHNA, CDR2 YNFKEQ. The trim removed 4 bases at V and 5 bases at J, leaving 4 bases unmatched. The CDR3 protein is CASSRDRGEETQYF. CDR3 bases: TGTGCCAGCAGCCGGGACAGGGGAGAGGAGACCCAGTACTTC.

This clone has a handful of counts. The rearrangement uses TRBV28 and TRBJ1-2; 7 bases fit TRBD1. Germline V gene data show CDR1 as MDHEN and CDR2 as SYDVKM. V lost 8 bases, J lost 1 base, and 13 bases stayed unmatched. The length of the CDR3 is 16 residues. In nucleotides, the CDR3 is TGTGCCAGCTATACACCCTGGACAGGAGTTAACTATGGCTACACCTTC. As protein: CASYTPWTGVNYGYTF.

The chain has TRBV9 and TRBJ2-7, with a weak D call TRBD1 (6 bases). Trimming left V 6 bases short and J 3 bases short, with 16 bases between. Germline V gene lookup returns CDR1 SGDLS and CDR2 YYNGEE. This CDR3 is 14 amino acids long. The chain's CDR3 is CASIHPGHYYEQYV. The DNA for the CDR3 is TGTGCCAGCATTCATCCGGGACACTACTACGAGCAGTACGTC.

The V call is TRBV4-2, the J call TRBJ2-3; the D gene is possibly TRBD2 (6 bases). The CDR3 contains 16 residues. Germline V gene lookup returns CDR1 LGHNA and CDR2 YNFKEQ. V lost 4 bases, J lost 8 bases, and 22 bases lay in between. In nucleotides, the CDR3 is TGTGCCAGCAGCCCTTCAGCGGGTGACCTGCTCGGTACGCAGTATTTT. Translating it yields CASSPSAGDLLGTQYF.

This rearrangement joins TRBV6-5 to TRBJ1-2; D ambiguous. Germline lookup yields CDR1 MNHEY and CDR2 SVGAGI. V was shortened by 8 bases and J by 1 base, with 5 bases between the two germline ends. This CDR3 spans 11 amino acids. The CDR3 sequence is CASLDNYGYTF. The DNA for the CDR3 is TGTGCCAGCCTCGATAACTATGGCTACACCTTC.

The gene calls are TRBV4-1 and TRBJ2-3; D is uncertain. Germline-derived CDR1 and CDR2 are MGHRA and YSYEKL. There are 15 residues in the CDR3. V dropped 0 bases and J dropped 3 bases, with 10 bases sitting between them. The CDR3 nucleotides read TGCGCCAGCAGCCAAGAAAATTACCCTACAGATACGCAGTATTTT. Its translation is CASSQENYPTDTQYF.

The genes are TRBV7-9 and TRBJ2-1; D is possibly TRBD2 (5 bases). The CDR3 runs to 13 residues. The ends were cut back, 5 bases at V and 5 bases at J, with 10 bases in the middle. Per germline, CDR1 SEHNR and CDR2 FQNEAQ (reference sequence). Written as DNA, the CDR3 is TGTGCCAGCAGCAATAGCGCGGACAATGAGCAGTTCTTC. Its translation is CASSNSADNEQFF.

This chain joins TRBV7-2 and TRBJ2-7, with TRBD1 identical over 8 bases. CDR1 is SGHTA and CDR2 is FQGNSA in the germline V gene. This CDR3 contains 14 residues. With 1 base clipped from V and 6 bases from J, the junction kept 5 bases outside the gene matches. The CDR3 bases are TGTGCCAGCAGCTTAGGACAGGGGATGGGCGAGCAGTACTTC. Protein product: CASSLGQGMGEQYF.

The genes are TRBV13 and TRBJ2-1; 7 positions agree with TRBD1. The J segment lost 2 bases and the V segment lost 7 bases, leaving 2 bases of the junction unmatched. Germline V gives CDR1 PRHDT, CDR2 FYEKMQ (reference sequence). The CDR3 runs to 13 residues. CDR3: CASKGQPYNEQFF. The CDR3 DNA sequence: TGTGCCAGCAAGGGACAGCCCTACAATGAGCAGTTCTTC.

The table lists this clone with a few counts. The chain combines TRBV28 with TRBJ1-3; unclear D gene. Trimming left V 6 bases short and J 0 bases short, with 12 bases between. The germline CDR1 and CDR2 sequences are MDHEN and SYDVKM. The CDR3 covers 15 residues. The CDR3 spells CASSPDRGSGNTIYF. CDR3 nucleotide sequence: TGTGCCAGCAGCCCCGACCGGGGCTCTGGAAACACCATATATTTT.

This chain connects TRBV29-1 to TRBJ1-1; perhaps TRBD1 as D (5 bases). Between the trimmed V and J ends, which lost 7 bases and 4 bases, there was a span of 16 bases. CDR1 is SQVTM, CDR2 ANQGSEA, per germline. This CDR3 spans 13 amino acids. CDR3 in amino acids: CSAMTDTATEAFF. Here the CDR3 DNA reads TGCAGCGCCATGACAGATACGGCCACTGAAGCTTTCTTT.

The chain links TRBV4-2 to TRBJ1-2, with 9 bases lining up with TRBD1. Trimming at V came to 5 bases and at J to 2 bases, leaving 6 bases not matched to a gene. The CDR3 is 15 amino acids. Germline V lookup: CDR1 LGHNA, CDR2 YNFKEQ. CDR3 bases: TGTGCCAGCAGCGCCCGGACAGGGGTGAACTATGGCTACACCTTC. This codes for CASSARTGVNYGYTF.